This TCR beta chain was profiled in a study of cytomegalovirus exposure and HLA in healthy donors (dated by TCRdb to between 2016 and 2019). In the study overall: An earlier analysis of about 560 of the donors reported approximately 260 Gb of sequence data and about 120 million unique TCR beta sequences obtained from 150 million to 200 million T cells. An early release covering approximately 600 HLA-typed donors comprised about 300 gigabases of sequencing data and approximately 85 million unique TCR sequences. Among the roughly 410 genotyped donors, roughly 80% belonged to the genetic ancestry cluster associated with self-reported Caucasian donors. The aim of the study was to test whether cataloging public T cell receptors could identify signatures of past pathogen exposure. The study profiled the T cell repertoires of some 610 subjects by immunosequencing and related them to cytomegalovirus serostatus. A separate validation cohort of more than 100 different subjects was used in addition to the roughly 620-subject first cohort. To predict cytomegalovirus infection status, the study combined high-throughput TCR immunosequencing, statistical association of individual TCRs with disease status, and machine learning. In a later analysis, previously published TCR beta repertoires from about 670 donors were re-analyzed and high-resolution HLA genotyping was added so that TCR occurrence patterns could be studied. Rather than drawing on any new phenotypic data, the later analysis identified candidate immune exposures from TCR beta sequences and the way those sequences occurred across donors. An earlier analysis of approximately 640 of the donors applied high-throughput TCR beta sequencing to assess whether each TCR beta V gene segment acted as functional or pseudogenic. Donor age, sex, ethnicity and CMV serostatus were collected together with the repertoire data. Genome-wide SNP genotypes for about three fifths of the roughly 700 donors were used in a later genetic analysis, which treated that subset as a discovery cohort. Every repertoire in the discovery cohort had been generated on one and the same sequencing platform. HLA typing included class I and class II loci at four-digit resolution. The number of donors typed differed by locus, with 629-630 for A, B, C, DRB1 and DQB1, over 500 for DQA1, about 610 for DPA1, and roughly 450 for DPB1. Five DR-DQ haplotypes were handled as single units for association and clustering because linkage in the cohort was strong. Among 398 genotyped donors of the cohort, an average of around 250,000 unique TCR beta nucleotide sequences was sequenced per donor, of which about 19% were non-productive. Points the paper makes about the study in general: In a later genetic analysis, fewer N-insertions in productive TCRs were reported among donors in an Asian-associated ancestry cluster than the roughly 670-donor mean. In vitro tests confirmed that a few of the cytomegalovirus-associated TCR beta chains recognize cytomegalovirus antigens. Roughly uniform sequencing depth across donors was assumed in presence/absence analyses, although this assumption may not hold. In a later analysis, HLA-associated TCR beta chains were found to be more clonally expanded and to have lower generation probabilities than equally common non-associated chains. HLA typing was unavailable for some donors at each locus, so association tests used only the typed subset. The classifier was reported to diagnose cytomegalovirus status with high specificity and sensitivity in both the original cohort and the validation cohort. This cohort had only TCR beta chains sequenced, and the lack of alpha or paired-chain data limited which features could be detected. A cluster of highly shared sequence variants was judged likely to be a technical artifact of the sequencing pipeline. A later analysis associated around 16,000 TCR beta sequences with specific HLA alleles at a false discovery rate of 0.05. The earlier analysis of nearly 600 of the donors excluded around 17 rarely observed V segments, including chromosome 9 orphons, because counts were too low. In an earlier analysis of over 550 of the donors, most TCR beta V segments were observed in productive rearrangements about 90% or about 30% of the time, broadly matching IMGT annotations. Linkage disequilibrium might explain the correlated functional status among segregating V segments, but an unknown experimental factor could not be ruled out. Most TCR sequences were seen in very few donors, while some public TCRs were found in many individuals. For the cohort, immune exposure information was limited to CMV serostatus. In a later analysis, TCR association rates were found to vary across HLA loci, with the most associated TCRs seen for DRB1 alleles and the fewest for HLA-C alleles. The 87-base-pair reads could not distinguish some IMGT-functional V segments, including TRBV6-2 and TRBV6-3, so those segments were excluded. A further reported finding was that TCR beta sequences accurately predicted the HLA-A and HLA-B alleles for most subjects in the first cohort. The study listed over 150 TCR beta chains as associated with cytomegalovirus. The authors suggested that the approach could potentially be extended to other disease states and immunological phenotypes. V-gene and J-gene trimming of TCR beta chains was associated with a missense DCLRE1C variant in a later genetic analysis, and the association was replicated in an independent cohort. Several of the top co-occurrence clusters appeared to be linked to parvovirus B19, influenza, CMV and Epstein-Barr virus, according to a later analysis. When HLA alleles, especially DR and DQ, strongly co-occurred, attributing TCR associations to individual alleles was difficult. According to a later analysis, most CMV-associated TCR beta chains appeared to be HLA-restricted, and the HLA associations seemed to be driven largely by CMV exposure.

The cohort consisted of 600 to 750 healthy bone marrow donors. At the time of sampling, all cohort members were nominally healthy, though unrecorded immune exposures were likely present. The donor was CMV seronegative and was included in the group of hundreds of seronegative cohort members. Each donor provided a peripheral blood sample, and peripheral blood mononuclear cells were used for TCR beta sequencing. Genomic DNA was extracted from the blood cell samples with the Qiagen DNeasy Blood Extraction Kit. The receptor library was made with the immunoSEQ multiplex PCR assay. A mixture of 60 forward primers for TCR Vbeta segments and 13 reverse primers for TCR Jbeta segments was used in the multiplex PCR. The CDR3 region of rearranged TCR beta genes was amplified from genomic DNA with a multiplex PCR assay. On the Illumina HiSeq System, the amplified TCR beta libraries were sequenced as 87-base-pair reads. On the study's bioinformatics: A later analysis tallied 75 million to 95 million unique TCR beta chains across the 666 repertoires, and approximately 9.9 million of those chains were shared by two or more donors. Raw reads were error-corrected and collapsed into unique sequences by a nearest-neighbor algorithm in which closely related sequences were merged to remove PCR and sequencing errors. Alignment of CDR3 sequences to IMGT reference sequences was used to assign V, D and J gene segments. Each retained sequence needed at least a six-nucleotide match to both a V gene segment and a J gene segment. A rearrangement was called productive if the CDR3 had no stop codons and remained in frame with V and J, and every other rearrangement was called non-productive. CDR3 was defined according to IMGT convention as the region running from the second conserved V-encoded cysteine to the conserved J-encoded phenylalanine. In an earlier analysis of more than 550 of the donors, sequences lacking an unambiguous match to a single V gene segment were excluded. An earlier analysis of 587 of the donors called V segments functional above 56.7% productive rearrangements and segregating when the between-donor standard deviation exceeded 5%. A statistical classification framework was developed to diagnose cytomegalovirus status using the catalog of TCR beta chain sequences. A later analysis assigned V and J genes by comparing TCR nucleotide sequences with IMGT/GENE-DB human TR gene sequences. Using the TCRdist pipeline, a later analysis assigned CDR3 sequences along with most-parsimonious VDJ recombination scenarios. In a later analysis, each TCR beta chain was defined by its CDR3 amino acid sequence together with its V-gene family, and reads without a unique V-gene family were excluded. A later analysis removed 592 highly shared, low-generation-probability nucleotide sequences to deal with suspected cross-contamination and a sequencing artifact. In a later analysis, a clonal expansion index was calculated for each public chain from normalized within-repertoire ranks of inferred template counts. A later analysis computed generation probabilities with a VDJ recombination model fitted to out-of-frame rearrangements, and checked the results against IGoR. A later analysis scored TCR-TCR, TCR-HLA and TCR-CMV co-occurrence with hypergeometric tests, applying a repertoire-size bias correction to TCR pairs. To estimate false discovery rates, a later analysis permuted the HLA or CMV assignments 20 times. In a later analysis, co-occurring TCRs were grouped using DBSCAN, and TCRdist sequence similarity was added for clustering within HLA-allele-positive subsets. Repertoires with fewer than 30,000 or more than 120,000 public chains were left out of co-occurrence clustering, as were about five repertoires with anomalous nucleotide sharing. TCRdb took over this immuneACCESS table, retaining in-frame rearrangements with V and J assigned. Such tables are incomplete; in checked studies, under half of the missing clones stem from an unresolved V gene, and the remainder is unexplained. That table is the source of V, J and clone size, and D and trimming were worked out from the DNA. Here the sample has approximately 160,000 clones; around three quarters occur a single time. The ten largest clones represent about 1.6% of the sample.

A note on this clone: No cognate antigen has been identified for it. Base qualities were left out, and no much larger clone turns up one base away.

V is cut by 4 bases and J by 2 bases, and the space between the germline ends is 9 bases. The CDR3 sequence holds 13 residues, the cysteine and phenylalanine included. The sequence is cut down to CDR3 DNA, 39 bases in frame from base 1. CDR1 and CDR2 are read off the germline V gene as MDHEN and SYDVKM. The sequence was obtained from a man aged 35-49 years in good health and CMV-seronegative. This receptor chain uses TRBV28 and TRBJ2-7; perhaps TRBD2 is the D gene, with 5 bases matching. The specimen was PBMCs. The encoded CDR3 is CASSYRRTYEQYF. The DNA is TGTGCCAGCAGTTATAGGAGGACCTACGAGCAGTACTTC.